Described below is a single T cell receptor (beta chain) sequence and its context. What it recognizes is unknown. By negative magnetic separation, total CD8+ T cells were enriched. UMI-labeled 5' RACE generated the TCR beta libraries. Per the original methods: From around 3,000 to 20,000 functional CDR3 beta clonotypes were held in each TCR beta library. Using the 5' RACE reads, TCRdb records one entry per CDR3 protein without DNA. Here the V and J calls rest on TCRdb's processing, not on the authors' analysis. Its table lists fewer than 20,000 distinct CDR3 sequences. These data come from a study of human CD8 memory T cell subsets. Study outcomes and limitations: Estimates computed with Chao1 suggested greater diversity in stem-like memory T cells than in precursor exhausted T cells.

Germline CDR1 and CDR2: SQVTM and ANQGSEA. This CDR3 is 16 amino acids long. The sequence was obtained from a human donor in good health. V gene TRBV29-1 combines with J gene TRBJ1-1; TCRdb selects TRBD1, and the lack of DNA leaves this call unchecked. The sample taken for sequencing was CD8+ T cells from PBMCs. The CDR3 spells CSVEDQPQGSLTEAFF.